A selection of T cell receptor beta chains follows, all from one sample in a study of blood T cell repertoires in COVID-19. Clones were read by immunoSEQ multiplex PCR, and TCRdb kept only the in-frame ones, dropping some. The sample contains more than 200,000 clones, 70% to 90% of which appear only once. The sequenced sample consisted of peripheral blood. The source of these receptors is a man aged 45-65 years with COVID-19, enrolled during active disease. Each CDR3 is given with its conserved first and last residue. Fields, in order: D gene, V gene, J gene, clone size, CDR3 length, CDR3 DNA, CDR3 protein. The D gene is left open where the match is weak. Some rows have no size entry. The others give once, few or many, or a class for an expanded clone.

d_gene: TRBD2
v_gene: TRBV25-1
j_gene: TRBJ2-5
abundance: -
len: 15
CDR3nt: TGTGCCAGCAGTGAACCAACTAGCGGGGAAGAGACCCAGTACTTC
CDR3aa: CASSEPTSGEETQYF

d_gene: TRBD2
v_gene: TRBV5-4
j_gene: TRBJ2-3
abundance: -
len: 14
CDR3nt: TGTGCCAGCAGCCTCAGCGGGAGCAGAGATACGCAGTATTTT
CDR3aa: CASSLSGSRDTQYF

d_gene: TRBD2
v_gene: TRBV7-9
j_gene: TRBJ2-2
abundance: once
len: 18
CDR3nt: TGTGCCAGCAGCCGACCTGCGGCGGGGGTCGCGAACACCGGGGAGCTGTTTTTT
CDR3aa: CASSRPAAGVANTGELFF

d_gene: TRBD2
v_gene: TRBV12-3/TRBV12-4
j_gene: TRBJ2-7
abundance: -
len: 13
CDR3nt: TGTGCCAGCAGTTCCGGAGCGGGAGGCGAGCAGTACTTC
CDR3aa: CASSSGAGGEQYF

d_gene: -
v_gene: TRBV4-1
j_gene: TRBJ2-7
abundance: -
len: 13
CDR3nt: TGCGCCAGCAGCCAACCAACAGGGCGCGAGCAGTACTTC
CDR3aa: CASSQPTGREQYF

d_gene: TRBD2
v_gene: TRBV2
j_gene: TRBJ2-2
abundance: -
len: 15
CDR3nt: TGTGCCAGCAGCGGCACGGGAGGGCGGACCGGGGAGCTGTTTTTT
CDR3aa: CASSGTGGRTGELFF

d_gene: -
v_gene: TRBV5-1
j_gene: TRBJ1-1
abundance: -
len: 17
CDR3nt: TGCGCCAGCAGGGCTTCAGTAGGAGGATTAGAGAACACTGAAGCTTTCTTT
CDR3aa: CASRASVGGLENTEAFF

d_gene: -
v_gene: TRBV5-1
j_gene: TRBJ2-7
abundance: -
len: 16
CDR3nt: TGCGCCAGCAGCTTGGAAGGGGGGGCAAGCTCCTACGAGCAGTACTTC
CDR3aa: CASSLEGGASSYEQYF

d_gene: -
v_gene: TRBV7-8
j_gene: TRBJ2-2
abundance: -
len: 16
CDR3nt: TGTGCCAGCAGCTCGGGGTCGGGAGTAGATACCGGGGAGCTGTTTTTT
CDR3aa: CASSSGSGVDTGELFF

d_gene: -
v_gene: TRBV3-1/TRBV3-2
j_gene: TRBJ1-6
abundance: -
len: 15
CDR3nt: TGTGCCAGCAGCCAAGGGTCGGGGGAGGATTCACCCCTCCACTTT
CDR3aa: CASSQGSGEDSPLHF

d_gene: -
v_gene: TRBV28
j_gene: TRBJ1-1
abundance: -
len: 10
CDR3nt: TGTGCCTCCATGAACACTGAAGCTTTCTTT
CDR3aa: CASMNTEAFF

d_gene: -
v_gene: TRBV7-2
j_gene: TRBJ1-2
abundance: once
len: 14
CDR3nt: TGTGCCAGCAGCCCAAGGCGGGGGCGCGCTGGCTACACCTTC
CDR3aa: CASSPRRGRAGYTF

d_gene: -
v_gene: TRBV27
j_gene: TRBJ1-6
abundance: -
len: 17
CDR3nt: TGTGCCAGCAGTTATTACTTTCGGACATCAAATAATTCACCCCTCCACTTT
CDR3aa: CASSYYFRTSNNSPLHF

d_gene: -
v_gene: TRBV3-1/TRBV3-2
j_gene: TRBJ1-2
abundance: -
len: 12
CDR3nt: TGTGCCAGCAGCCAAGGTTTCAGGGGCTACACCTTC
CDR3aa: CASSQGFRGYTF

d_gene: -
v_gene: TRBV10-2
j_gene: TRBJ1-1
abundance: few
len: 16
CDR3nt: TGCGCCAGCAGTGAGGAAAAGGGGGGGAGAGTAACTGAAGCTTTCTTT
CDR3aa: CASSEEKGGRVTEAFF

d_gene: -
v_gene: TRBV27
j_gene: TRBJ2-6
abundance: -
len: 17
CDR3nt: TGTGCCAGCAGTTTCCAGGCCAGACCCTCTGGGGCCAACGTCCTGACTTTC
CDR3aa: CASSFQARPSGANVLTF

d_gene: -
v_gene: TRBV7-3
j_gene: TRBJ2-7
abundance: -
len: 13
CDR3nt: TGTGCCAGCAGCTTAACGGAGGGGCGCGAGCAGTACTTC
CDR3aa: CASSLTEGREQYF

d_gene: -
v_gene: TRBV7-9
j_gene: TRBJ2-5
abundance: -
len: 11
CDR3nt: TGTGCCAGCAGCTCACAAGAGACCCAGTACTTC
CDR3aa: CASSSQETQYF

d_gene: -
v_gene: TRBV24-1
j_gene: TRBJ2-1
abundance: -
len: 13
CDR3nt: TGTGCCGCCTCTGGGACAAACGACAATGAGCAGTTCTTC
CDR3aa: CAASGTNDNEQFF

d_gene: TRBD1
v_gene: TRBV5-4
j_gene: TRBJ2-7
abundance: -
len: 15
CDR3nt: TGTGCCAGCAGCTTCGGACAGGGGACGACCTACGAGCAGTACTTC
CDR3aa: CASSFGQGTTYEQYF

d_gene: -
v_gene: TRBV3-1/TRBV3-2
j_gene: TRBJ1-1
abundance: -
len: 11
CDR3nt: TGTGCCAGCAGCCAAGGTATTGAAGCTTTCTTT
CDR3aa: CASSQGIEAFF

d_gene: TRBD1
v_gene: TRBV30
j_gene: TRBJ2-3
abundance: -
len: 15
CDR3nt: TGTGCCTGGAGTCCTGGGACAGGGAGCACAGATACGCAGTATTTT
CDR3aa: CAWSPGTGSTDTQYF

d_gene: -
v_gene: TRBV6-5
j_gene: TRBJ1-5
abundance: -
len: 15
CDR3nt: TGTGCCAGCAGTTACTCATTCGGGTCCCATCAGCCCCAGCATTTT
CDR3aa: CASSYSFGSHQPQHF

d_gene: TRBD1
v_gene: TRBV25-1
j_gene: TRBJ2-1
abundance: -
len: 15
CDR3nt: TGTGCCAGCAGTGCCCCCGGGACAGGGGGGAATGAGCAGTTCTTC
CDR3aa: CASSAPGTGGNEQFF

d_gene: TRBD1
v_gene: TRBV6-5
j_gene: TRBJ1-2
abundance: once
len: 13
CDR3nt: TGTGCCACCTACCCGGGACAGGGAGGCGGCTACACCTTC
CDR3aa: CATYPGQGGGYTF

d_gene: TRBD1
v_gene: TRBV18
j_gene: TRBJ2-7
abundance: -
len: 16
CDR3nt: TGTGCCAGCTCACCAAACAGGGGAGTCAGCTCCTACGAGCAGTACTTC
CDR3aa: CASSPNRGVSSYEQYF

d_gene: -
v_gene: TRBV7-2
j_gene: TRBJ2-1
abundance: few
len: 13
CDR3nt: TGTGCCAGCAGCTTAGTAGTTCGGACTGAACAGTTCTTC
CDR3aa: CASSLVVRTEQFF

d_gene: -
v_gene: TRBV24-1
j_gene: TRBJ2-2
abundance: -
len: 13
CDR3nt: TGTGCCACCAGCTACCCAAACACCGGGGAGCTGTTTTTT
CDR3aa: CATSYPNTGELFF

d_gene: -
v_gene: TRBV3-1/TRBV3-2
j_gene: TRBJ2-2
abundance: -
len: 16
CDR3nt: TGTGCCAGCAGCCAAGGGAGTCAGGGTTCGTCCGGGGAGCTGTTTTTT
CDR3aa: CASSQGSQGSSGELFF

d_gene: TRBD2
v_gene: TRBV4-3
j_gene: TRBJ2-7
abundance: once
len: 18
CDR3nt: TGCGCCAGCAGCCAAGAAATGACTAGCGGGGTGCCAAGCTACGAGCAGTACTTC
CDR3aa: CASSQEMTSGVPSYEQYF

d_gene: TRBD1
v_gene: TRBV27
j_gene: TRBJ1-5
abundance: once
len: 17
CDR3nt: TGTGCCAGCAGTCGACTCCCACAGGGGCTTCGCAATCAGCCCCAGCATTTT
CDR3aa: CASSRLPQGLRNQPQHF

d_gene: TRBD1
v_gene: TRBV7-8
j_gene: TRBJ2-7
abundance: -
len: 14
CDR3nt: TGTGCCAGCAGCCAGGGGGACAACAACTACGAGCAGTACTTC
CDR3aa: CASSQGDNNYEQYF

d_gene: -
v_gene: TRBV6-1
j_gene: TRBJ1-1
abundance: -
len: 13
CDR3nt: TGTGCCAGCAGTCCTCACAGGGACACTGAAGCTTTCTTT
CDR3aa: CASSPHRDTEAFF

d_gene: -
v_gene: TRBV10-3
j_gene: TRBJ1-5
abundance: -
len: 13
CDR3nt: TGTGCCATCAAACAGGACCACAATCAGCCCCAGCATTTT
CDR3aa: CAIKQDHNQPQHF

d_gene: TRBD1
v_gene: TRBV6-5
j_gene: TRBJ1-5
abundance: -
len: 14
CDR3nt: TGTGCCAGCAGTAGGGACAGGGGTAATCAGCCCCAGCATTTT
CDR3aa: CASSRDRGNQPQHF

d_gene: TRBD1
v_gene: TRBV6-5
j_gene: TRBJ2-7
abundance: -
len: 13
CDR3nt: TGTGCCAGCAGCAGGGACAGGGGTTACGAGCAGTACTTC
CDR3aa: CASSRDRGYEQYF

d_gene: -
v_gene: TRBV14
j_gene: TRBJ1-1
abundance: -
len: 13
CDR3nt: TGTGCCAGCAGCCGGATGACAGACACTGAAGCTTTCTTT
CDR3aa: CASSRMTDTEAFF

d_gene: TRBD1
v_gene: TRBV5-4
j_gene: TRBJ2-1
abundance: -
len: 15
CDR3nt: TGTGCCAGCAGCCTAGGACAGGGGATGGGCAATGAGCAGTTCTTC
CDR3aa: CASSLGQGMGNEQFF

d_gene: TRBD2
v_gene: TRBV19
j_gene: TRBJ2-7
abundance: -
len: 14
CDR3nt: TGTGCCAGCAAACAGACTAGCGCCTCCTACGAGCAGTACTTC
CDR3aa: CASKQTSASYEQYF

d_gene: TRBD1
v_gene: TRBV19
j_gene: TRBJ1-1
abundance: few
len: 16
CDR3nt: TGTGCCAGTTATCCACCCTATGGGCAGGGGGTCACTGAAGCTTTCTTT
CDR3aa: CASYPPYGQGVTEAFF

d_gene: TRBD1
v_gene: TRBV12-3/TRBV12-4
j_gene: TRBJ2-7
abundance: -
len: 13
CDR3nt: TGTGCCAGCAGTTTGTCCTCGACAGGGCAGCAGTACTTC
CDR3aa: CASSLSSTGQQYF

d_gene: TRBD2
v_gene: TRBV5-1
j_gene: TRBJ2-5
abundance: -
len: 15
CDR3nt: TGCGCCAGCACCAGCGAGGGGCGGGAGGAAGAGACCCAGTACTTC
CDR3aa: CASTSEGREEETQYF

d_gene: -
v_gene: TRBV27
j_gene: TRBJ1-2
abundance: once
len: 16
CDR3nt: TGTGCCAGCAGCCATCGGGGGGTGGCCCCTAACTATGGCTACACCTTC
CDR3aa: CASSHRGVAPNYGYTF

d_gene: -
v_gene: TRBV19
j_gene: TRBJ1-5
abundance: -
len: 21
CDR3nt: TGTGCCAGTAGAGGGACCAAGTGGGGGGGTAGATCTGGAGATGGCAATCAGCCCCAGCATTTT
CDR3aa: CASRGTKWGGRSGDGNQPQHF

d_gene: -
v_gene: TRBV18
j_gene: TRBJ2-7
abundance: -
len: 14
CDR3nt: TGTGCCAGCTCACCGACAGGTGTCCCCTACGAGCAGTACTTC
CDR3aa: CASSPTGVPYEQYF

d_gene: TRBD1
v_gene: TRBV7-8
j_gene: TRBJ2-5
abundance: -
len: 17
CDR3nt: TGTGCCAGCCTCCCCGGGACAGGGATCATAGTGCAAGAGACCCAGTACTTC
CDR3aa: CASLPGTGIIVQETQYF

d_gene: -
v_gene: TRBV5-8
j_gene: TRBJ1-2
abundance: -
len: 13
CDR3nt: TGTGCCAGCAGCCCGGGACATAGCTATGGCTACACCTTC
CDR3aa: CASSPGHSYGYTF

d_gene: TRBD1
v_gene: TRBV10-1
j_gene: TRBJ1-2
abundance: once
len: 13
CDR3nt: TGCGCCAGCAGCGCTGGACAGGGCAATGGCTACACCTTC
CDR3aa: CASSAGQGNGYTF

d_gene: TRBD1
v_gene: TRBV27
j_gene: TRBJ1-2
abundance: -
len: 17
CDR3nt: TGTGCCAGCAGTCCCTATACCGTTGGACAGGGGTCGGATGGCTACACCTTC
CDR3aa: CASSPYTVGQGSDGYTF

d_gene: -
v_gene: TRBV19
j_gene: TRBJ1-1
abundance: once
len: 13
CDR3nt: TGTGCCAGTACCCCGCTGGGGGGGACTGAAGCTTTCTTT
CDR3aa: CASTPLGGTEAFF

d_gene: -
v_gene: TRBV29-1
j_gene: TRBJ1-1
abundance: -
len: 13
CDR3nt: TGCAGCGTTGATCAGGGAATGAACACTGAAGCTTTCTTT
CDR3aa: CSVDQGMNTEAFF

d_gene: TRBD1
v_gene: TRBV3-1/TRBV3-2
j_gene: TRBJ2-7
abundance: few
len: 15
CDR3nt: TGTGCCAGCAGCCATGGGGGGACAGGAAGAGCGGGGCAGTACTTC
CDR3aa: CASSHGGTGRAGQYF

d_gene: TRBD1
v_gene: TRBV7-3
j_gene: TRBJ1-2
abundance: -
len: 16
CDR3nt: TGTGCCAGCAGCGGCGGACAGGGGGACCTCAGCGGTGGCTACACCTTC
CDR3aa: CASSGGQGDLSGGYTF